These 15 T cell receptor beta chains came from one sample sequenced in a study of beta chain features in type 1 diabetes. The entirety of the isolated RNA underwent reverse transcription, so expressed TCRB transcripts were sequenced. Assay: immunoSEQ multiplex PCR; the TCRdb copy retains only in-frame clones and omits some. This repertoire shows 300,000 to 400,000 clones, approximately 12% found once; its top ten account for roughly 0.015%. The sample consisted of naive CD4+ T cells from blood. The receptor set was obtained from a man younger than 35 in good health.

This clone has only a few counts. V usage is TRBV28 and J usage is TRBJ1-2, with 7 nucleotides matching TRBD1. Germline CDR1 reads MDHEN; CDR2 reads SYDVKM. The CDR3 extends over 14 amino acids. J lost 2 bases, V lost 3 bases, and 3 bases had no gene match. The CDR3 region has the DNA TGTGCCAGCAGTTTCGGACAGGCGAACTATGGCTACACCTTC. Its protein product is CASSFGQANYGYTF.

The chain recombines TRBV7-2 with TRBJ2-7; maybe TRBD1 (6 bases). This CDR3 comprises 13 residues. The ends were cut back, 5 bases at V and 3 bases at J, with 11 bases in the middle. The germline V gene has CDR1 SGHTA and CDR2 FQGNSA. CDR3 sequence: CASSPDSYYEQYF. The CDR3 nucleotides are TGTGCCAGCAGCCCGGACAGTTACTACGAGCAGTACTTC.

The chain has TRBV25-1 and TRBJ1-1, with 8 bases identical to TRBD1. The germline CDR1 and CDR2 sequences are MGHDK and SYGVNS. Trimming at V came to 6 bases and at J to 4 bases, leaving 4 bases not matched to a gene. The CDR3 totals 13 residues. The CDR3 protein is CASRTTGGTEAFF. CDR3 nucleotides: TGTGCCAGCAGAACTACAGGGGGCACTGAAGCTTTCTTT. The whole variable domain, remainder taken from reference TRBV25-1 and TRBJ1-1, is EADIYQTPRYLVIGTGKKITLECSQTMGHDKMYWYQQDPGMELHLIHYSYGVNSTEKGDLSSESTVSRIRTEHFPLTLESARPSHTSQYLCASRTTGGTEAFFGQGTRLTVV.

In this sample, this clone turned up a few times. V is TRBV5-1 and J is TRBJ1-1; no firm D call. Germline CDR1 is SGHRS and CDR2 is YFSETQ. Between the trimmed V and J ends, which lost 4 bases and 3 bases, there was a span of 16 bases. This CDR3 is 15 amino acids long. The CDR3 protein is CASSPEGRRDTEAFF. The CDR3 DNA is TGCGCCAGCAGCCCGGAAGGTCGGCGGGACACTGAAGCTTTCTTT.

The genes are TRBV10-3 and TRBJ1-2; D is perhaps TRBD1 (6 bases). V lost 5 bases, J lost 4 bases, and 14 bases lay in between. The CDR3 contains 14 residues. Germline V gene sequence: CDR1 ENHRY, CDR2 SYGVKD. This chain's CDR3 is CAISKDSFLYGYTF. In DNA, the CDR3 is TGTGCCATCAGTAAGGACAGCTTTCTCTATGGCTACACCTTC.

This clone was seen a few times. The rearrangement uses TRBV7-3 and TRBJ1-6; D not resolved. CDR3 length: 12 residues. Germline V lookup: CDR1 SGHTA, CDR2 FQGTGA. V was trimmed by 4 bases and J by 10 bases, leaving 8 bases between them. The CDR3: CASSSDGSPLHF. CDR3 DNA sequence: TGTGCCAGCAGCTCCGATGGCTCACCCCTCCACTTT. Full variable domain (rest looked up from reference TRBV7-3 and TRBJ1-6): GAGVSQTPSNKVTEKGKYVELRCDPISGHTALYWYRQSLGQGPEFLIYFQGTGAADDSGLPNDRFFAVRPEGSVSTLKIQRTERGDSAVYLCASSSDGSPLHFGNGTRLTVT.

This clone was seen a few times. The chain combines TRBV7-2 with TRBJ2-6; D gene unclear. Trimming removed 5 bases at V and 4 bases at J, with 6 bases between. This CDR3 has 13 amino acids. Germline V gene sequence: CDR1 SGHTA, CDR2 FQGNSA. The CDR3 region has the DNA TGTGCCAGCAGCCCACAGGGGGCCAACGTCCTGACTTTC. Amino acids: CASSPQGANVLTF.

V and J are TRBV14 and TRBJ2-6; possibly TRBD1 for D (5 bases). Trimming took off 2 bases at V and 0 bases at J, with 8 bases between the two ends. The germline V gene has CDR1 SGHDN and CDR2 FVKESK. This CDR3 is 16 amino acids long. CDR3 bases: TGTGCCAGCAGCCAACTCAGGGCCTCTGGGGCCAACGTCCTGACTTTC. Translating it yields CASSQLRASGANVLTF. Full variable domain (remainder filled in from reference TRBV14 and TRBJ2-6): EAGVTQFPSHSVIEKGQTVTLRCDPISGHDNLYWYRRVMGKEIKFLLHFVKESKQDESGMPNNRFLAERTGGTYSTLKVQPAELEDSGVYFCASSQLRASGANVLTFGAGSRLTVL.

The gene calls are TRBV28 and TRBJ2-7; 7 bases are a match to TRBD1. Per the germline V gene, CDR1 is MDHEN and CDR2 is SYDVKM. CDR3 length equals 15 residues. Trimming at V came to 1 base and at J to 4 bases, leaving 7 bases not matched to a gene. CDR3 sequence: CASSLSTGQRYEQYF. Written as DNA, the CDR3 is TGTGCCAGCAGTTTATCGACAGGGCAGAGATACGAGCAGTACTTC.

This clone occurred a few times. The chain employs TRBV6-5 and TRBJ1-2; maybe TRBD1 (5 bases). The ends were cut back, 8 bases at V and 5 bases at J, with 15 bases in the middle. This CDR3 has 13 amino acids. Germline CDR1 reads MNHEY; CDR2 reads SVGAGI. The CDR3 sequence is CASRRGIWYGYTF. CDR3 DNA sequence: TGTGCCAGCCGCCGGGGGATTTGGTATGGCTACACCTTC.

This chain links TRBV13 with TRBJ1-2, with D possibly being TRBD1 (6 bases). V lost 3 bases, J lost 1 base, and 15 bases lay in between. The length of the CDR3 is 16 residues. Germline CDR1 and CDR2: PRHDT and FYEKMQ (reference sequence). The CDR3 region has the DNA TGTGCCAGCAGCTTGTCGACAGGCCGATTTAACTATGGCTACACCTTC. Its protein is CASSLSTGRFNYGYTF. Drawing the rest from reference TRBV13 and TRBJ1-2, the complete variable domain is AAGVIQSPRHLIKEKRETATLKCYPIPRHDTVYWYQQGPGQDPQFLISFYEKMQSDKGSIPDRFSAQQFSDYHSELNMSSLELGDSALYFCASSLSTGRFNYGYTFGSGTRLTVV.

The V gene is TRBV27, the J gene TRBJ2-3; unclear D gene. Germline V gene lookup returns CDR1 MNHEY and CDR2 SMNVEV (reference sequence). Trimming took 3 bases from V and 5 from J, leaving 9 bases between them. The CDR3 length is 13 residues. CDR3 in amino acids: CASSFFSRDTQYF. CDR3 coding DNA: TGTGCCAGCAGTTTTTTCTCTAGAGATACGCAGTATTTT.

This clone was found a few times. This sequence joins TRBV5-4 and TRBJ1-1; TRBD1 agrees at 11 bases. V trimming: 3 bases; J trimming: 11 bases; junction bases outside the gene matches: 9. In germline, CDR1 is SGHNT, CDR2 YYREEE (reference sequence). There are 14 residues in the CDR3. CDR3 DNA: TGTGCCAGCAGCTCGACCGGGACAGGGGGTATTGCTTTCTTT. This sequence encodes CASSSTGTGGIAFF.

The rearrangement uses TRBV4-1 and TRBJ2-2, with D perhaps TRBD2 (5 bases). V was pared by 4 bases and J by 1 base, with 10 bases between. CDR3 length: 15 residues. CDR1 is MGHRA, CDR2 YSYEKL, per germline. The CDR3 region is CASSPGRGNTGELFF. In DNA form, the CDR3 reads TGCGCCAGCAGCCCGGGCCGGGGGAACACCGGGGAGCTGTTTTTT.

This clone was seen more than once but under ten times. V and J are TRBV30 and TRBJ1-1; TRBD1 matches at 8 bases. After removal of 5 bases from V and 5 bases from J, the junction contained 4 bases not matched to a gene. CDR1 and CDR2 (germline): GTSNPN, SVGIG (reference sequence). This CDR3 region has 12 residues. The CDR3 loop reads CAWDRGTTEAFF. In DNA form, the CDR3 reads TGTGCCTGGGACAGGGGTACTACTGAAGCTTTCTTT. Based on the CDR3 plus reference TRBV30 and TRBJ1-1, the full variable domain is SQTIHQWPATLVQPVGSPLSLECTVEGTSNPNLYWYRQAAGRGLQLLFYSVGIGQISSEVPQNLSASRPQDRQFILSSKKLLLSDSGFYLCAWDRGTTEAFFGQGTRLTVV.